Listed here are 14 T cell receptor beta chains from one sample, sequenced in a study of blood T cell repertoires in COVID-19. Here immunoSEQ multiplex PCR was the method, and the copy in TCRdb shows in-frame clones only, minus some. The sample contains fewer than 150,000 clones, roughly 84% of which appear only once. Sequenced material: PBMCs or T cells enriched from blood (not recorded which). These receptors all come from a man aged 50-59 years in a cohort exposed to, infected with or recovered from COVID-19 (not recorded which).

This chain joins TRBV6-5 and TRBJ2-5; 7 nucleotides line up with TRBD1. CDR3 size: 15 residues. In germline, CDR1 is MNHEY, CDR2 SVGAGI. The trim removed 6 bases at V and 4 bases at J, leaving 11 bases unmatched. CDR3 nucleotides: TGTGCCAGCAGGGAGGACAGGAGTATCGTAGAGACCCAGTACTTC. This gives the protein CASREDRSIVETQYF.

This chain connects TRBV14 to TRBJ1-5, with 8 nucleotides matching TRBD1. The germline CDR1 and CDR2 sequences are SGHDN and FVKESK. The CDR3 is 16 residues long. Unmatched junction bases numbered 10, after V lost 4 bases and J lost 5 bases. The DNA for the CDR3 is TGTGCCAGCAGCCCAGGGGGCAGCCTCCTTGATCAGCCCCAGCATTTT. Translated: CASSPGGSLLDQPQHF.

CDR3 nucleotides: TGCGCCAGCAGCCAAGAGCATACGGACAGCACCAATCAGCCCCAGCATTTT. Its protein is CASSQEHTDSTNQPQHF. This chain connects TRBV4-1 to TRBJ1-5, with D tentatively TRBD1 (6 bases). CDR3 length: 17 residues. Between the trimmed V and J ends, which lost 0 bases and 3 bases, there was a span of 15 bases. Germline V gene data show CDR1 as MGHRA and CDR2 as YSYEKL.

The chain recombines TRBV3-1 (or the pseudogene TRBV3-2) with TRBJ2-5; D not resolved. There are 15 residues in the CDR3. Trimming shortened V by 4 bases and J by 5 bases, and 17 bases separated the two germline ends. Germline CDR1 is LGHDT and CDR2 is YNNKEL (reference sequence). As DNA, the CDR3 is TGTGCCAGCAGCCCCGATCTCCAAGCTACCGAGACCCAGTACTTC. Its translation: CASSPDLQATETQYF.

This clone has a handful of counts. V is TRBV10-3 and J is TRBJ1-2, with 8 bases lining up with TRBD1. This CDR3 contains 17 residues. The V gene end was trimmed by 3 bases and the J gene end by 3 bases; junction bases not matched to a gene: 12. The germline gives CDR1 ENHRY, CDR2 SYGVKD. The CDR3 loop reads CAISDPMGQEDHYGYTF. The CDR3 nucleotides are TGTGCCATCAGTGACCCTATGGGACAGGAAGACCACTATGGCTACACCTTC.

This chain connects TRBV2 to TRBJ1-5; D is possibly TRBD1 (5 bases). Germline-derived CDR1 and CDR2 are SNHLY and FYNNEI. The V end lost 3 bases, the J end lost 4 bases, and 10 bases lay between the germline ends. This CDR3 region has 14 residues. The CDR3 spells CASSETGGNQPQHF. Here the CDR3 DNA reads TGTGCCAGCAGTGAGACCGGGGGAAATCAGCCCCAGCATTTT.

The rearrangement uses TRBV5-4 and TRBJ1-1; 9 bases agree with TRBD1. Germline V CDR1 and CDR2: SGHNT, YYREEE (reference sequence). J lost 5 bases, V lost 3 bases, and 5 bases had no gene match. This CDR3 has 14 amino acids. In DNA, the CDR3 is TGTGCCAGCAGCTGGGGGACAGGGAAAACTGAAGCTTTCTTT. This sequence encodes CASSWGTGKTEAFF.

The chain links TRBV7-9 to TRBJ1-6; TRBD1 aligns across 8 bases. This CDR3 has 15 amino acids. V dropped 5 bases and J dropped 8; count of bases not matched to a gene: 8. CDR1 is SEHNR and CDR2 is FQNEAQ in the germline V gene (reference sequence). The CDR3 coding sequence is TGTGCCAGCAGCGGGGGCCAGGGGGCGTATTCACCCCTCCACTTT. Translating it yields CASSGGQGAYSPLHF. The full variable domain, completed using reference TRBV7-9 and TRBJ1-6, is DTGVSQNPRHKITKRGQNVTFRCDPISEHNRLYWYRQTLGQGPEFLTYFQNEAQLEKSRLLSDRFSAERPKGSFSTLEIQRTEQGDSAMYLCASSGGQGAYSPLHFGNGTRLTVT.

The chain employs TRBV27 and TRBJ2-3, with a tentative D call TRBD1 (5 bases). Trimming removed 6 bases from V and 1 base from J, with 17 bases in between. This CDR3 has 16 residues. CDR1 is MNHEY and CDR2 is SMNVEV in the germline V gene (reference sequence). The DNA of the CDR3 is TGTGCCAGCAGCCTCCTACCTATAGGGGGCACAGATACGCAGTATTTT. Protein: CASSLLPIGGTDTQYF.

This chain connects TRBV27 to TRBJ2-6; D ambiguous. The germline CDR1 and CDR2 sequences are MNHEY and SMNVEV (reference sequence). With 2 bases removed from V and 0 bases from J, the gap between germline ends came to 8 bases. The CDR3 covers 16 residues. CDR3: CASSLGLYSGANVLTF. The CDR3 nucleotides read TGTGCCAGCAGTTTAGGCCTTTACTCTGGGGCCAACGTCCTGACTTTC. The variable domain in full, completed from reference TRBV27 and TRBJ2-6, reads EAQVTQNPRYLITVTGKKLTVTCSQNMNHEYMSWYRQDPGLGLRQIYYSMNVEVTDKGDVPEGYKVSRKEKRNFPLILESPSPNQTSLYFCASSLGLYSGANVLTFGAGSRLTVL.

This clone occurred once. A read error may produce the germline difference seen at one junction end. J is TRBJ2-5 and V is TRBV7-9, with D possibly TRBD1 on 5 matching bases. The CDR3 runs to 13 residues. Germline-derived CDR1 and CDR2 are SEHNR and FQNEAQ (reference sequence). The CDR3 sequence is CASSLGQMVRIHF. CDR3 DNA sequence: TGTGCCAGCAGCCTCGGACAAATGGTTCGGATCCACTTC.

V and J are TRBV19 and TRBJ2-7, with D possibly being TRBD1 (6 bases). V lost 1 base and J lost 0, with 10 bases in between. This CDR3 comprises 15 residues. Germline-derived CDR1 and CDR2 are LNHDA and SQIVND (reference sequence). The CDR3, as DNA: TGTGCCAGTAGTATAGGCAGGGGCCCCTCCTACGAGCAGTACTTC. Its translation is CASSIGRGPSYEQYF.

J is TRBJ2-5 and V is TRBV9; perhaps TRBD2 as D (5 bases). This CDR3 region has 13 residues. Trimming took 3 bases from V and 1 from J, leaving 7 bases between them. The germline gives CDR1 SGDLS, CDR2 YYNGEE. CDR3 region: CASSGRGQETQYF. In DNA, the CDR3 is TGTGCCAGCAGCGGCCGGGGCCAAGAGACCCAGTACTTC. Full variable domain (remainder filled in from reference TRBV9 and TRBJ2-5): DSGVTQTPKHLITATGQRVTLRCSPRSGDLSVYWYQQSLDQGLQFLIQYYNGEERAKGNILERFSAQQFPDLHSELNLSSLELGDSALYFCASSGRGQETQYFGPGTRLLVL.

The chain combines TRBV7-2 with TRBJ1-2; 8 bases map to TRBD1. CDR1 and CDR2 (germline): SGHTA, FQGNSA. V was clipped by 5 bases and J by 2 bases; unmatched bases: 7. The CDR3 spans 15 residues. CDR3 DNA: TGTGCCAGCAGCCAATCCGGGACAGGAAACTATGGCTACACCTTC. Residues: CASSQSGTGNYGYTF.